This entry concerns a single T cell receptor beta chain. CDR1 is SNHLY, CDR2 FYNNEI, per germline. V lost 4 bases and J lost 2; bases outside the gene matches: 5. The CDR3 is 15 residues long. This entry belongs to a study of beta chain features in type 1 diabetes. At the level of the study: All samples yielded some 100,000,000 examined sorted cells.

The authors reverse transcribed all of the isolated RNA, so sequencing captured expressed TCRB transcripts. TCRdb's table, derived via immunoSEQ multiplex PCR, lists solely in-frame clones and lacks some. In the table there are under 900,000 clones, roughly 15% of which are singletons. This TCR was sampled from a woman under 30 in good health. The chain combines TRBV2 with TRBJ2-1; the match to TRBD2 covers 7 bases. The sample comprised naive CD4+ T cells from blood. CDR3 protein: CASSVEAGTYNEQFF. The CDR3 DNA reads TGTGCCAGCAGTGTCGAAGCGGGAACCTACAATGAGCAGTTCTTC.